This TCR beta chain was observed in a study of CD8 T cells in ankylosing spondylitis. As regards this clonotype: The antigen remains unidentified.

Germline CDR1 reads DFQATT; CDR2 reads SNEGSKA (reference sequence). The CDR3 has 16 residues. Trimming at V came to 3 bases and at J to 1 base, leaving 9 bases not matched to a gene. The study, taken as a whole, reports: Made up of fewer than 10 highly homologous variants, a TCR beta motif appeared characteristic of ankylosing spondylitis blood. In ankylosing spondylitis patients, matched synovial fluid reportedly showed significant enrichment of disease-linked clones.

TCRdb passed the 5' RACE reads through MiXCR, listing each CDR3 protein once. This repertoire shows about 160,000 distinct CDR3 sequences, roughly 18% found once; its top ten account for under 9%. The sample comprised blood, either unsorted or a sorted T cell fraction (not recorded which). The source is a male donor with ankylosing spondylitis or in good health (not recorded which). This sequence joins TRBV20-1 and TRBJ2-5; 9 bases match TRBD2. CDR3 nucleotides: TGCAGTGCTAGTGGTTCGACTAGCGGAATCCAAGAGACCCAGTACTTC. This gives the protein CSASGSTSGIQETQYF.